This TCR beta chain was captured in a study of blood T cells in healthy people across ages. This CDR3 spans 17 amino acids. V was clipped by 0 bases and J by 8 bases; unmatched bases: 12. Per the germline V gene, CDR1 is MGHRA and CDR2 is YSYEKL. Comment on this clonotype: Its antigen is not identified.

Findings and limits, study-wide: The unsorted PBMCs prevented any conclusive comparison of naive versus antigen-experienced cells. Calculation of diversity from one million T cells yielded estimates considered to be underestimates. The long-lived group displayed more naive CD4+ cells, plus higher diversity, than the aged donors did.

With a J-beta primer mix and a sample-barcoded 5' primer, a second PCR ran about 7 to 11 cycles. Each of the samples gave a minimum of 2.5 million paired-end reads that contained CDR3. MiXCR, applied by TCRdb to the 5' RACE reads, yields one record per CDR3 protein. The sample holds about 940,000 distinct CDR3 sequences, 40% to 60% seen once. Material for sequencing was blood. The rearrangement links TRBV4-1 to TRBJ2-1; TRBD2 matches 8 bases. This sequence was found in a man in his thirties or forties in good health. DNA for the CDR3: TGCGCCAGCAGCCAAGATGGAACGGGGGGGCCCGTAGATGAGCAGTTCTTC. Protein: CASSQDGTGGPVDEQFF.